This record looks at one T cell receptor beta chain sequence and its context. The antigen it binds to is not known. Qualities for individual bases were not recorded, and no much larger clone is one base off. The source of the sample is a study of OX40 agonist ivuxolimab in advanced cancers. General notes on the study: Ivuxolimab was an agonistic, fully human IgG2 monoclonal antibody directed against OX40 (CD134), a costimulatory receptor. Peripheral TCRbeta sequencing was intended to test whether TCR sequence diversity was altered and clonal T-cell expansion was caused by ivuxolimab. The paper describes the monotherapy dose-escalation part (N ≈ 49 patients) of the phase I trial of ivuxolimab. Of the roughly 53 patients in dose escalation, some 19 had hepatocellular carcinoma, about 15 had melanoma, 9 had renal cell carcinoma and 9 had head and neck cancer. The dose-escalation cohort was about 87% male with a mean age of roughly 60 years, ranging from roughly 20 to 80. Intravenous ivuxolimab was administered to patients every 2 weeks at six dose levels: 0.01, 0.1, 0.3, 1.5, 3 and 10 mg/kg. Prior anti-PD-1, anti-PD-L1 or anti-CTLA-4 therapy was permitted, and about two fifths of dose-escalation patients had received checkpoint inhibitors. Three dose-escalation patients achieved partial responses, one with hepatocellular carcinoma and two with cutaneous melanoma.

The trial excluded patients who had a history of autoimmune disease or were on systemic immunosuppression. In every dose cohort, peripheral blood was drawn for TCR sequencing at baseline, cycle 4 day 1, and cycle 7 day 1. The samples were taken from a phase I, first-in-human, multicenter, open-label dose-escalation trial of ivuxolimab. Adults with locally advanced or metastatic head and neck squamous cell, hepatocellular, melanoma or renal cell carcinoma were enrolled in the trial. Before TCR sequencing, CD4+ T cells and CD8+ T cells from peripheral blood were sorted into separate populations. Measured from the cysteine to the phenylalanine, the CDR3 is 14 residues long. Just CDR3 DNA is preserved here, 42 bases in frame from base 1. The germline V gene sets CDR1 to MDHEN and CDR2 to SYDVKM. V and J are trimmed by 4 bases and 7 bases, and the gene matches miss 7 bases of the junction. Here is what the overall study found, with its caveats: At doses of 0.1 to 3.0 mg/kg, clonal expansion of both CD4+ and CD8+ blood T cells was observed from baseline to week 6. The antigen specificity of the clonally expanded peripheral T cells was not determined. Partial responders in the 0.1-3.0 mg/kg groups had among the lowest normalized peripheral clonal expansion, especially among CD8+ T cells. Low levels of normalized T-cell clonal expansion were also seen in some patients who did not respond. After ivuxolimab, more expanded clones were found on average in CD8+ T cells than in CD4+ T cells.

Genomic DNA was isolated from the sorted cells so that the TCRbeta CDR3 region could be sequenced. TCRbeta CDR3 regions were sequenced using the immunoSEQ Assay. The table was pulled from immuneACCESS by TCRdb, which kept in-frame rearrangements only. Such tables lose some clones; where checked, under half of the loss comes from unresolved V genes, and the rest has no known cause. The sample has roughly 71,000 clones on record, approximately 88% of them singletons. Less than 0.65% of the sample rests with the top ten. The sequenced sample was CD4+ or CD8+ T cells sorted from blood, obtained in a trial of the OX40 agonist ivuxolimab. The rearranged chain carries TRBV28 and TRBJ2-1; 7 middle bases align to TRBD1. The source of this sequence is an adult with an advanced solid tumor such as melanoma, head and neck, liver or kidney cancer. At the DNA level, the sequence is TGTGCCAGCAGTTCTCCGGGACAGAGGAATGAGCAGTTCTTC. It translates as CASSSPGQRNEQFF.